This passage covers 6 T cell receptor beta chains from one sample sequenced in a study of early stage breast cancer tumors. TCRdb's table, derived via immunoSEQ multiplex PCR, lists solely in-frame clones and lacks some. The sample shows more than 65,000 clones, 80% of them seen only once. Specimen: blood. The receptors were sampled from a person aged 35 to 50 with breast cancer.

The V and J genes are TRBV19 and TRBJ2-1; D uncertain. The V gene's germline CDR1 is LNHDA and CDR2 SQIVND (reference sequence). The CDR3 contains 12 residues. V lost 9 bases and J 3 bases, leaving 9 bases between the germline ends. This CDR3 is CASRIGYNEQFF. In DNA, the CDR3 is TGTGCCAGCAGGATCGGCTACAATGAGCAGTTCTTC.

The chain uses TRBV4-1 and TRBJ2-1; TRBD2 aligns across 12 bases. The V segment lost 3 bases and the J segment 4 bases; nucleotides outside the gene matches: 4. The V gene's germline CDR1 is MGHRA and CDR2 YSYEKL. CDR3 length: 16 residues. In DNA form, the CDR3 reads TGCGCCAGCAGCCAGTTGCTAGCGGGAGGGTACAATGAGCAGTTCTTC. This codes for CASSQLLAGGYNEQFF.

This chain connects TRBV30 to TRBJ2-7; D is unresolved. This CDR3 spans 11 amino acids. Trimming removed 0 bases at V and 7 bases at J, with 7 bases between. Per the germline V gene, CDR1 is GTSNPN and CDR2 is SVGIG (reference sequence). In DNA form, the CDR3 reads TGTGCCTGGAGTGTAATGACAGAGCAGTACTTC. It yields the protein CAWSVMTEQYF.

The chain couples TRBV19 to TRBJ1-3, with D hard to call. V dropped 7 bases and J dropped 0 bases, with 13 bases sitting between them. Germline CDR1 and CDR2: LNHDA and SQIVND (reference sequence). This CDR3 comprises 15 residues. This CDR3 is CASIEDPISGNTIYF. As DNA, the CDR3 is TGTGCCAGTATCGAGGACCCCATCTCTGGAAACACCATATATTTT. Using reference TRBV19 and TRBJ1-3 for the parts outside the CDR3, the full variable domain is DGGITQSPKYLFRKEGQNVTLSCEQNLNHDAMYWYRQDPGQGLRLIYYSQIVNDFQKGDIAEGYSVSREKKESFPLTVTSAQKNPTAFYLCASIEDPISGNTIYFGEGSWLTVV.

The chain uses TRBV27 and TRBJ2-7; a weak D match, TRBD1 (5 bases). Germline CDR1 reads MNHEY; CDR2 reads SMNVEV (reference sequence). V was clipped by 2 bases and J by 2 bases, with 10 bases between them. The CDR3 loop spans 14 amino acids. CDR3 residues: CASSLEAGPYEQYF. The DNA for the CDR3 is TGTGCCAGCAGTTTAGAGGCAGGGCCCTACGAGCAGTACTTC.

V usage is TRBV18 and J usage is TRBJ2-5, with D uncertain. Trimming stripped 5 bases from V and 2 bases from J, with 9 bases between. CDR1 and CDR2 (germline): KGHSH, LQKENI. The CDR3 runs to 13 residues. The CDR3 region has the DNA TGTGCCAGCTCATTAGGGTATCAAGAGACCCAGTACTTC. Encoded protein: CASSLGYQETQYF.